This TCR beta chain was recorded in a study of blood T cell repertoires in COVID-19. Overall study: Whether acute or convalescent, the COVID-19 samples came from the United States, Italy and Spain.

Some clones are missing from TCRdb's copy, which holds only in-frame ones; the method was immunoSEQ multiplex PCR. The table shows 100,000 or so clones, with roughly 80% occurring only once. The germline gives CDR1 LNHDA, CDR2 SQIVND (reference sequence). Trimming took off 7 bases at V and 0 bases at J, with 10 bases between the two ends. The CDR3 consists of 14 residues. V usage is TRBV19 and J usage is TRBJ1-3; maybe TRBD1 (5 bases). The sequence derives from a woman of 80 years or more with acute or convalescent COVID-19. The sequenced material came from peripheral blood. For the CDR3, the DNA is TGTGCCAGTACCTTCGACAGCTCTGGAAACACCATATATTTT. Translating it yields CASTFDSSGNTIYF.